This TCR beta chain was recovered during a study of response to subunit inactivated influenza vaccine. Germline CDR1 SGHRS, CDR2 YFSETQ. This CDR3 region has 14 residues. The germline V and J ends were trimmed by 4 bases and 4 bases, with 14 bases remaining between them. TCRdb re-called the RT-PCR reads with MiXCR, one entry per CDR3 protein. The sample includes 500,000 or so distinct CDR3 sequences, approximately 15% of them seen just once. The chain links TRBV5-1 to TRBJ2-5; a weak D match, TRBD1 (6 bases). Sequencing used CD4+ T cells sorted from PBMCs, obtained less than 30 months after vaccination. The sequence was obtained from a man aged 45 to 75 who received an inactivated influenza vaccine. The chain's CDR3 is CASSAEGGRETQYF. Written as DNA, the CDR3 is TGCGCCAGCAGCGCGGAAGGGGGTAGAGAGACCCAGTACTTC.